This entry features one T cell receptor beta chain sequence. This receptor's antigen is unknown. Base qualities are not at hand, and no much larger clone is one base apart. CDR1 and CDR2, per the germline V gene, are KGHDR and SFDVKD. CDR3 length: 14 amino acids, cysteine to phenylalanine. The retained sequence is limited to the CDR3, 42 bases, with the frame set at the first base. V has 3 bases trimmed and J has 8 bases trimmed; junction bases matching no gene number 8. The sample comes from a study of blood T cell repertoires in COVID-19 (dated by TCRdb to 2018 to 2021). In the study overall: Samples covering the acute and convalescent phases of COVID-19 were provided by collaborators in the United States, Italy and Spain. Nearly every sample came with metadata listing a de-identified subject ID, COVID-19 status, age in years and sex. A freely available public database, intended as a resource for researchers studying the immune response to SARS-CoV-2, is where the repertoires were released. Where available, HLA class I and class II types were obtained from metadata supplied by the sample provider rather than from assay-based typing. Deeply sampled blood TCRbeta repertoires from subjects exposed to, actively infected with, or recovered from COVID-19 were included in the dataset. The material from the prospective study consisted of cDNA or gDNA derived from T cells, B-cell-depleted T cells, or PBMCs. The samples were drawn from two sources: the first 160 participants of the ongoing ImmuneRACE study, and 950 to 1,500 subjects contributed by 6 global collaborators. Overall results and qualifications from the work: The amount of clinical and demographic metadata varied by source and participant and was provided uncurated.

The immunoSEQ Assay, a bias-controlled multiplex PCR, was used to amplify TCRbeta CDR3 regions from genomic DNA. On the authors' methods: Nucleated cell counts per sample were estimated from amplification of reference gene primers within the assay. To quantify the absolute abundance of each unique TCRbeta CDR3 rearrangement, sequence reads were collapsed and filtered. Productive Simpson clonality was computed per sample as the square root of Simpson's diversity index over productive rearrangements. TCRdb obtained this table from immuneACCESS and retained in-frame rearrangements with V and J assigned. These tables miss some clones; where compared with another copy, unresolved V genes account for less than half of the shortfall, and the remainder is unexplained. The V and J calls and clone size come from that table; D and trimming were worked out from the DNA. Within this sample are roughly 200,000 clones, with about 88% of them counted one time only. In total, the top ten clones hold about 4% of the sample.

In the prospective study, participants were roughly 18 to 95 years old, resided in about two dozen geographic areas of the United States, and were enrolled through a virtual design. In the prospective study, cohorts were assigned on the basis of participant-reported clinical history obtained from a screening survey and a study questionnaire. Exposed participants were defined as having been in contact with someone with a PCR-confirmed or clinician-diagnosed COVID-19 case within 2 weeks of study entry. In the prospective study, mobile phlebotomists collected whole blood, serum and a nasopharyngeal or oropharyngeal swab from each participant. Additional blood draws and questionnaires over an approximately two-month period could optionally be provided by prospective study participants. Before DNA extraction, blood samples from the prospective study were shipped at room temperature or frozen.

Specimen: PBMCs or T cells enriched from blood (not recorded which). The sequence derives from a woman aged 25-40 years who had been exposed to COVID-19. The chain links TRBV24-1 with TRBJ1-2; 7 bases in between match TRBD1. The CDR3 sequence is CATSDPDRVGGYTF. The bases are TGTGCCACCAGTGATCCAGACAGGGTTGGGGGCTACACCTTC.